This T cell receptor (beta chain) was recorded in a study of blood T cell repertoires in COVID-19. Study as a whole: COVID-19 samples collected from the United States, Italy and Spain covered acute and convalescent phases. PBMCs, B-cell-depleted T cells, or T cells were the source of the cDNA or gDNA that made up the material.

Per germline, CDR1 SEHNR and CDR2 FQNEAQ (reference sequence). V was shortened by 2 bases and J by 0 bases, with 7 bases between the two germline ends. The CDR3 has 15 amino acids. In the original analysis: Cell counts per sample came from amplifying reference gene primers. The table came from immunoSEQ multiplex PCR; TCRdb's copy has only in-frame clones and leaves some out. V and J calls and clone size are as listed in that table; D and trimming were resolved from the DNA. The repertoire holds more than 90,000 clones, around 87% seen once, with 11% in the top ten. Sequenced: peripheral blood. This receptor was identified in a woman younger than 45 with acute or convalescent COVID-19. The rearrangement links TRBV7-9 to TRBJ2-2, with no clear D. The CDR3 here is CASSLRRANTGELFF. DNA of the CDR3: TGTGCCAGCAGCTTAAGACGGGCGAACACCGGGGAGCTGTTTTTT.